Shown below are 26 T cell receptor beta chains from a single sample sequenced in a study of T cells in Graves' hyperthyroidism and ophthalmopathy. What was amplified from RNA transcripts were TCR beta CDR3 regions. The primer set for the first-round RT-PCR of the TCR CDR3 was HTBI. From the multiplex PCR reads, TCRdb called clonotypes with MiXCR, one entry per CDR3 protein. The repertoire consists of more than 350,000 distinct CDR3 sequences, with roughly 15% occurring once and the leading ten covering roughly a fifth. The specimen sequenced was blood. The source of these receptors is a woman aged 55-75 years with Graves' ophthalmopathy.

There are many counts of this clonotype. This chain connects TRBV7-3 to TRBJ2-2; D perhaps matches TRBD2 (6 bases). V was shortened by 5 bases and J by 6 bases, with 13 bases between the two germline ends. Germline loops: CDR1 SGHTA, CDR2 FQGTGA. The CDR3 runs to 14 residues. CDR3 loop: CASSQTSRAGELFF. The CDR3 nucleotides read TGTGCCAGCAGCCAGACTAGTCGGGCCGGGGAGCTGTTTTTT.

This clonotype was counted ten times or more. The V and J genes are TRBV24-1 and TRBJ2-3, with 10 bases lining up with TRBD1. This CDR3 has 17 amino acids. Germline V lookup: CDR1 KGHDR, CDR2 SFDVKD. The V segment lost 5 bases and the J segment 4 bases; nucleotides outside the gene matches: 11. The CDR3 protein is CATSAPRRTGGPDTQYF. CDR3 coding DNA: TGTGCCACCAGTGCACCTAGGCGGACAGGGGGACCAGATACGCAGTATTTT.

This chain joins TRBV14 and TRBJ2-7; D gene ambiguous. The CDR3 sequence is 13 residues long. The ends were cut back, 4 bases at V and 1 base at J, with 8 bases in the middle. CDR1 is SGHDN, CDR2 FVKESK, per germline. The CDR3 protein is CASSPIGSYEQYF. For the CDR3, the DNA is TGTGCCAGCAGCCCCATCGGGTCCTACGAGCAGTACTTC.

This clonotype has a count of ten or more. The DNA of the CDR3 is TGTGCCAGCAGCCAAGGAACTCGGCTAGCTCGAGAGCAGTACTTC. It specifies CASSQGTRLAREQYF. The chain is built from TRBV3-1 and TRBJ2-7; D is possibly TRBD2 (5 bases). Per the germline V gene, CDR1 is LGHDT and CDR2 is YNNKEL (reference sequence). Trimming left V 1 base short and J 7 bases short, with 17 bases between. This CDR3 has 15 amino acids.

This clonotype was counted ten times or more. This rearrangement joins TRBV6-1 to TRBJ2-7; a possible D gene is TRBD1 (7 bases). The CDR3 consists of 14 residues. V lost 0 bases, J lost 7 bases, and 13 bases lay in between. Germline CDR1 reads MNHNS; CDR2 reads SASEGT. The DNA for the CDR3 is TGTGCCAGCAGTGAAGCGGAGGGGGCCGGGGAGCAGTACTTC. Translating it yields CASSEAEGAGEQYF.

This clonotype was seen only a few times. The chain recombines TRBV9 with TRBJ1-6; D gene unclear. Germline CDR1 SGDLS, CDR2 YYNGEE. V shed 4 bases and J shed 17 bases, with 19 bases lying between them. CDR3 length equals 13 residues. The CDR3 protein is CASSKPPDAPVHF. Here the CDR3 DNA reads TGTGCCAGCAGCAAACCCCCCGACGCTCCTGTCCACTTT.

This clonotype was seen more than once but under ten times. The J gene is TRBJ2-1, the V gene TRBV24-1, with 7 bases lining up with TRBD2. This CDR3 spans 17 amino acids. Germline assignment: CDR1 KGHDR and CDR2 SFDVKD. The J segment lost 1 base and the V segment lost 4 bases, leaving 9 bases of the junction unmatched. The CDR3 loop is CATSDRLAGASYNEQFF. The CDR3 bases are TGTGCCACCAGTGACCGACTCGCGGGAGCGTCCTACAATGAGCAGTTCTTC.

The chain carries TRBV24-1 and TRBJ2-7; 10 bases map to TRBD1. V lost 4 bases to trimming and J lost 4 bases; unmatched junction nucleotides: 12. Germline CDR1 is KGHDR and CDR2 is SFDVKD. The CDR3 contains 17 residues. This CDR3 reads CATSDLQTGGKLYEQYF. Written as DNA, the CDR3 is TGTGCCACCAGTGACCTACAGACAGGGGGCAAGCTTTACGAGCAGTACTTC.

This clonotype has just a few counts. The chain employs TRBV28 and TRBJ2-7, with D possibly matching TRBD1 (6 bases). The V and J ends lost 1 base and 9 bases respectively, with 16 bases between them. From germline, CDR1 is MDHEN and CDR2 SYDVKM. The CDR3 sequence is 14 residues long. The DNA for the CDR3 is TGTGCCAGCAGTTTATCCGTCGGACAGAGGAGGCAGTACTTC. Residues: CASSLSVGQRRQYF.

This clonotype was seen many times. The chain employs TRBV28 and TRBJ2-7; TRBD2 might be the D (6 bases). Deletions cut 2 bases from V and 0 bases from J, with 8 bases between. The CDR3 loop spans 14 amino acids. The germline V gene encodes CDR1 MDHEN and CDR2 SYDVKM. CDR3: CASSLSGYSYEQYF. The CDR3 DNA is TGTGCCAGCAGTTTAAGCGGGTACTCCTACGAGCAGTACTTC.

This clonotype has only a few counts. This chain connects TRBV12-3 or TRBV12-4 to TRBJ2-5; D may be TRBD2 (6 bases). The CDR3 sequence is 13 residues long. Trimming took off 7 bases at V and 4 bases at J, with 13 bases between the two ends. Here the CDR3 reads CASTLGGPETQYF. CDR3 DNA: TGTGCCAGCACCTTAGGAGGGCCAGAGACCCAGTACTTC.

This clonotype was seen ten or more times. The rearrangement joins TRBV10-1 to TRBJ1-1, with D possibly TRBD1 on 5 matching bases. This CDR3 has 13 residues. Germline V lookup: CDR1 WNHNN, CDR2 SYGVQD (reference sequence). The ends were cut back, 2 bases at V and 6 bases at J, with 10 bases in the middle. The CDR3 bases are TGCGCCAGCAGTGAGCCAGGACAATCTGAAGCTTTCTTT. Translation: CASSEPGQSEAFF.

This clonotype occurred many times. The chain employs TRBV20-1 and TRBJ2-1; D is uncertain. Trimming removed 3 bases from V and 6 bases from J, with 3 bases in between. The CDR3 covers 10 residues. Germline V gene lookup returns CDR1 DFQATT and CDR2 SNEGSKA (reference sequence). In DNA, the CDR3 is TGCAGTGCTAGTGTCAATGAGCAGTTCTTC. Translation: CSASVNEQFF.

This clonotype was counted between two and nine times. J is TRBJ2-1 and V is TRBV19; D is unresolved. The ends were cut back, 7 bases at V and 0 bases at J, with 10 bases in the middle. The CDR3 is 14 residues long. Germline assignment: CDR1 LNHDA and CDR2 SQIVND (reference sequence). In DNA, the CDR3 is TGTGCCAGTACCAGCACCAGCTCCTACAATGAGCAGTTCTTC. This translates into CASTSTSSYNEQFF.

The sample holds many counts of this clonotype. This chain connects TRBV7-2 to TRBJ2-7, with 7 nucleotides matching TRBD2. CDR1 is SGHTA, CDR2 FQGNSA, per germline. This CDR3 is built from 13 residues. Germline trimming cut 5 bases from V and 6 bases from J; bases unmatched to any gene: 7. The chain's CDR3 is CASSQEGRGEQYF. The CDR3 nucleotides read TGTGCCAGCAGCCAAGAGGGGAGGGGCGAGCAGTACTTC.

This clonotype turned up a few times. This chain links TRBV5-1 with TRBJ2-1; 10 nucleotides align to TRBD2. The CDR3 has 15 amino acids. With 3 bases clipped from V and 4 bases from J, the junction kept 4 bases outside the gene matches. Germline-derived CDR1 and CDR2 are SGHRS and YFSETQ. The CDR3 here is CASSYTAGGYNEQFF. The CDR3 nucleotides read TGCGCCAGCAGCTATACAGCGGGAGGGTACAATGAGCAGTTCTTC.

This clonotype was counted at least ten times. DNA for the CDR3: TGTGCCAGCAGTTCCTCCGACAGGGGGGATGCTTGCGAGCAGTACTTC. Amino acid sequence: CASSSSDRGDACEQYF. The chain recombines TRBV28 with TRBJ2-7; 9 nucleotides line up with TRBD1. This CDR3 comprises 16 residues. Germline CDR1 reads MDHEN; CDR2 reads SYDVKM. V was pared by 4 bases and J by 6 bases, with 13 bases of the junction left unmatched. Combining the CDR3 with reference TRBV28 and TRBJ2-7 gives the whole variable domain DVKVTQSSRYLVKRTGEKVFLECVQDMDHENMFWYRQDPGLGLRLIYFSYDVKMKEKGDIPEGYSVSREKKERFSLILESASTNQTSMYLCASSSSDRGDACEQYFGPGTRLTVT.

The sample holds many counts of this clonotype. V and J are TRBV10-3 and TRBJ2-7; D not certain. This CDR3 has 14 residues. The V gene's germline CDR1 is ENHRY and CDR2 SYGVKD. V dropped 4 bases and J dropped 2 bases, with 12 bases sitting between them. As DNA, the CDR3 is TGTGCCATCAGTGTTCCGGGCGAGGCCTACGAGCAGTACTTC. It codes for CAISVPGEAYEQYF.

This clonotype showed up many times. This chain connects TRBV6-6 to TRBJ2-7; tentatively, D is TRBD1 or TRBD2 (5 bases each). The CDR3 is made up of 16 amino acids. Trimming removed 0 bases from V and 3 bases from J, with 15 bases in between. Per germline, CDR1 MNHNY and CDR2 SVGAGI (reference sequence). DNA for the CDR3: TGTGCCAGCAGTTACTCGATGACGGGGCAGAACTACGAGCAGTACTTC. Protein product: CASSYSMTGQNYEQYF.

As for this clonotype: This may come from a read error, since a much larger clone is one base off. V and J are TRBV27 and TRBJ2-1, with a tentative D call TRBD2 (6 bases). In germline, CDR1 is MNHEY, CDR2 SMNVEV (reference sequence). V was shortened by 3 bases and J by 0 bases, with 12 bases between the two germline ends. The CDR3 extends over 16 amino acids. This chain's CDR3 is CASSFLRDPSYNEQFF. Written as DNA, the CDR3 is TGTGCCAGCAGTTTTTTGCGGGACCCCTCCTACAATGAGCAGTTCTTC.

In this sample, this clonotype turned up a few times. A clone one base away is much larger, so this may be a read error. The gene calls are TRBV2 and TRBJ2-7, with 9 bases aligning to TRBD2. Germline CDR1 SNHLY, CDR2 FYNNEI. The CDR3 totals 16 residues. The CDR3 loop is CACSVLSGRPSYEQYF. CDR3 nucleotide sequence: TGTGCCTGCAGTGTTTTAAGCGGGAGGCCCTCCTACGAGCAGTACTTC.

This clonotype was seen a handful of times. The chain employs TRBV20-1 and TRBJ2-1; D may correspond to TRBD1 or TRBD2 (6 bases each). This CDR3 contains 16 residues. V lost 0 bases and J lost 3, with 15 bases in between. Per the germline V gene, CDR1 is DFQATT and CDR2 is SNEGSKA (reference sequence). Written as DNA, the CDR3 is TGCAGTGCTAGAGATTTTGAGGGGGGCCTCTACAATGAGCAGTTCTTC. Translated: CSARDFEGGLYNEQFF.

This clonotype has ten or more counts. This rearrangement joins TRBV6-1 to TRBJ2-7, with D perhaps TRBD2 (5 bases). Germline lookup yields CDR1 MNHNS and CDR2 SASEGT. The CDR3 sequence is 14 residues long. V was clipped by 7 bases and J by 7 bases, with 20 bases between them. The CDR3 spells CASKLGSGSWEQYF. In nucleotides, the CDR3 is TGTGCCAGCAAGTTAGGAAGCGGATCTTGGGAGCAGTACTTC.

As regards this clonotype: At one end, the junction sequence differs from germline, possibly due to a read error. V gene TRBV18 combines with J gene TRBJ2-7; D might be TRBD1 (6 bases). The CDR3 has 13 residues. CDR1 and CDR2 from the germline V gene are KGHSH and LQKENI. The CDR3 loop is CVSSDGQTYEQYF. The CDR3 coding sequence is TGTGTCAGCTCTGACGGACAGACCTACGAGCAGTACTTC.

The chain's CDR3 is CASSPDWKSTDTQYF. DNA for the CDR3: TGCGCCAGCAGCCCAGACTGGAAGAGCACAGATACGCAGTATTTT. J is TRBJ2-3 and V is TRBV5-1, with D uncertain. Germline CDR1 is SGHRS and CDR2 is YFSETQ. Trimming removed 4 bases at V and 0 bases at J, with 12 bases between. The CDR3 is 15 residues long.

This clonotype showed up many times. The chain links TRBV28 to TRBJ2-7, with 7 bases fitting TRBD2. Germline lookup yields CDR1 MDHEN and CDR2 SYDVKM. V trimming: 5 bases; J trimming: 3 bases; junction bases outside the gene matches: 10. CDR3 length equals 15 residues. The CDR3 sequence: CASSLNWGGSYEQYF. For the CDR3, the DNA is TGTGCCAGCAGTCTCAACTGGGGGGGGAGCTACGAGCAGTACTTC.